Below are 2 T cell receptor beta chains sequenced from a single sample in a study of metastatic and nonmetastatic thyroid tumors. The entire patient cohort was treatment-naive prior to thyroid surgery. TCRdb reprocessed the PCR reads via MiXCR. The data hold 45,000 to 65,000 clones, with approximately 22% observed a single time. Source material: blood. The origin of the receptors is a female donor with papillary thyroid cancer or a benign thyroid nodule (not recorded which). Some clones in this sample may be carry-over from other donors' samples.

In this sample, this clone turned up many times. The same CDR3 is also encoded by other DNA sequences in this sample. The genes are TRBV11-2 and TRBJ2-7; the D call may be TRBD1 or TRBD2 (5 bases each). V was pared by 0 bases and J by 0 bases, with 12 bases between. CDR1 and CDR2 from the germline V gene are SGHAT and FQNNGV. The CDR3 is made up of 16 amino acids. The DNA of the CDR3 is TGTGCCAGCAGCTTAGAAACAGGAGGCCCCTCCTACGAGCAGTACTTC. Translated: CASSLETGGPSYEQYF. Supplemented by reference TRBV11-2 and TRBJ2-7, the full variable domain reads EAGVAQSPRYKIIEKRQSVAFWCNPISGHATLYWYQQILGQGPKLLIQFQNNGVVDDSQLPKDRFSAERLKGVDSTLKIQPAKLEDSAVYLCASSLETGGPSYEQYFGPGTRLTVT.

At least ten counts were recorded for this clone. The V call is TRBV12-3 or TRBV12-4, the J call TRBJ1-4, with D maybe TRBD1 (5 bases). V dropped 5 bases and J dropped 0 bases, with 10 bases sitting between them. The CDR3 is 15 amino acids. The CDR3: CASSLGGATNEKLFF. The CDR3 DNA follows: TGTGCCAGCAGTCTCGGGGGTGCAACTAATGAAAAACTGTTTTTT.